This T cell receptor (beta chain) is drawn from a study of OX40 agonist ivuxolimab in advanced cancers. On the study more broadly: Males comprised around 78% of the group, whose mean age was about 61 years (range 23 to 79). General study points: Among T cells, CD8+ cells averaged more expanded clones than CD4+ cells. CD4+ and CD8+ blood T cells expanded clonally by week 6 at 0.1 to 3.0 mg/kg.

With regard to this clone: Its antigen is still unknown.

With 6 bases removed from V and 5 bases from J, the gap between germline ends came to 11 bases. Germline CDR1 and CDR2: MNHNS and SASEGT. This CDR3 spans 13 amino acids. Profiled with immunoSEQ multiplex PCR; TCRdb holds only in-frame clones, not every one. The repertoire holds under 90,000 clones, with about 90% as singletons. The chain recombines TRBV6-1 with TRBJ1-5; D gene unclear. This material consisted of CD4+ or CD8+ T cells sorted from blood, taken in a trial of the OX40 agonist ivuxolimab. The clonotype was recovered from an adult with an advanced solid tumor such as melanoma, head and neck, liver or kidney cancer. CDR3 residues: CASSVELDQPQHF. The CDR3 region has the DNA TGTGCCAGCAGCGTCGAATTGGATCAGCCCCAGCATTTT.